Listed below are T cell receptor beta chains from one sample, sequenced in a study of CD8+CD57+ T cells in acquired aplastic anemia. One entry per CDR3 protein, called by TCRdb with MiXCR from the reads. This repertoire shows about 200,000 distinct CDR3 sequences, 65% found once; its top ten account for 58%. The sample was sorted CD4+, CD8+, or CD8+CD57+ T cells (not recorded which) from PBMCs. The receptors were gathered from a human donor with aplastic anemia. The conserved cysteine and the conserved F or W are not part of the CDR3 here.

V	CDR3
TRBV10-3	AISEARVDTQY
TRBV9	ASSVAAVNYEQY
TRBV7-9	ASSSSGGAVMHIQY
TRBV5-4	ASSLLESHEQF
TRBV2	ASSNSDRGHQPQH
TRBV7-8	ASNGQGGVTEAF
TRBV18	ASSPTSGLGETQY
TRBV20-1	SARGGGYGYT
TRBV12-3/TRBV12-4	TSSPTGQLTYEQY
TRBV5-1	ASSLAARDTEQY
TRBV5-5	ASSQGTGGTIY
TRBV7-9	ASSSPLAGGRGTDTQY
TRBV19	ASTMSGRNEKLF
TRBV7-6	ASSLASGGWSPLH
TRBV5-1	ASTTGNSGNTIY
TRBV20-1	SARVAGVEQY
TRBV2	ASPASASGTGNEQF
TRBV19	ASSIAATEQF
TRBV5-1	ASSLAVLGETQY
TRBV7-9	ASSFSQDRGYGYT
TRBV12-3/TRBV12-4	ASSRDRGKSGYT
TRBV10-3	AIRFTGTGNTIY
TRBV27	ASSLFPDIQRGGDEQY
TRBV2	ASSGGHSSTDTQY
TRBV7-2	ASSPSGLQNTGELF
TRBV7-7	ASSFSLDTEAF
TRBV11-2	ASSLNTDIEPLH
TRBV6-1	ASSHNGGGMSEQF
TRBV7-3	ASSLGGSRETQY
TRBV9	ASSLGLAGGVTRDQVETQY
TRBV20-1	SARGLAETQF
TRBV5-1	ASSLVGGKDEQY
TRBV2	ASGKGLGGYEQY
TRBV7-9	ASSLGTTRELF
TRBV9	ASSPWDSYNEQF
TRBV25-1	ASSDEDPSRWNEQF
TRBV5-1	ASSLPLVGGRRETQY
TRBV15	ATSRFRGGEQF
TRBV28	ASRTSQRGSQETQY
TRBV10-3	AISDLAGDTGELF
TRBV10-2	ASSMGQAGTDTQY